This T cell receptor beta chain was sequenced during a study of graft-versus-host responses after intestinal transplantation. Sequencing used immunoSEQ multiplex PCR; TCRdb keeps in-frame clones, though not all of them. Here the sample spans about 120,000 clones, 90% to 95% being singletons. A word on this clone: Its antigen is still unknown.

Study-wide results and limits: Some patients had graft-donor T cell macrochimerism, and their allografts showed high graft-versus-host to host-versus-graft clonal ratios.

V lost 5 bases and J 0 bases, leaving 7 bases between the germline ends. The V gene's germline CDR1 is MNHEY and CDR2 SMNVEV (reference sequence). This CDR3 region has 13 residues. The input for sequencing was unstimulated CD8+ T cells sorted from spleen or lymph node cells, taken before intestinal transplant. The source is a human donor who received an intestinal transplant. The gene calls are TRBV27 and TRBJ2-5; no definite D call. In DNA form, the CDR3 reads TGTGCCAGCAGTCCCCAGAACCAAGAGACCCAGTACTTC. Translated, it gives CASSPQNQETQYF.